Listed below are T cell receptor beta chains from one sample, sequenced in a study of shared clonotypes between healthy human individuals. Using immunoSEQ multiplex PCR, the repertoire was profiled, and TCRdb retains in-frame clones only, with some absent. The sample lists approximately 530,000 clones, roughly 95% occurring once. The sample taken for sequencing was naive CD4+ T cells sorted from blood. These TCRs come from a woman aged 25 to 39 in good health. Each CDR3 is given without its conserved first and last residue.

v_call	cdr3_length	j_call	cdr3_aa
TRBV9	14	TRBJ1-4	ASSSTFGRGQEKLF
TRBV28	13	TRBJ1-1	ASSPPGHLSTEAF
TRBV11-2	12	TRBJ1-2	ASSATTRGYGYT
TRBV4-1	13	TRBJ1-2	ASSQLTGYFDGYT
TRBV11-2	15	TRBJ2-6	ASRTPVSNSGANVLT
TRBV4-1	14	TRBJ1-3	ASSQDRRVFGNTIY
TRBV27	12	TRBJ2-7	ASRLGQGKNEQY
TRBV27	16	TRBJ2-7	ASSFFPPFGREIYEQY
TRBV2	11	TRBJ1-5	ASSDLGGQPQH
TRBV27	13	TRBJ2-3	ASSVPQGALDTQY
TRBV6-5	11	TRBJ1-1	ASSLSPRTEAF
TRBV19	11	NA	ASSRSGAYEQY
TRBV6-1	14	TRBJ2-7	ASSELRTSGTYEQY
TRBV21-1	14	TRBJ2-1	ASSKGGTSGYNEQF
TRBV29-1	12	TRBJ2-3	SLSQTGGADTQY
TRBV5-1	14	TRBJ2-3	ASSFEARSSTDTQY
TRBV6-5	11	TRBJ2-7	ASSYRVSYEQY
TRBV28	14	TRBJ1-2	ASTEDRGRMNYGYT
TRBV6-5	13	TRBJ1-5	ASSYSGTGDQPQH